This T cell receptor (beta chain) appears in the sequencing data of a study of metastatic and nonmetastatic thyroid tumors. Study summary: Patients with malignant and benign thyroid disease provided blood and tumor or nodule tissue, whose repertoires were compared. Points from the study as a whole: A significant increase in TCR beta diversity was reportedly seen in malignant thyroid tumors relative to benign nodules, in blood and tumor.

The CDR3 consists of 12 residues. Germline V lookup: CDR1 KGHSH, CDR2 LQKENI. The V and J ends lost 11 bases and 5 bases respectively, with 13 bases between them. Authors' data handling: What underpinned the distant-metastasis classifier for papillary thyroid cancer was the set of CDR3 differences across clinicopathological groups. TCRdb re-analyzed the PCR reads using MiXCR. The V and J calls follow TCRdb's processing rather than the paper's. The data hold approximately 13,000 clones, with less than 15% observed a single time. Not a single patient had been given any form of treatment at any point before undergoing thyroid surgery. Points on this clone: What it binds is unknown.

The V and J genes are TRBV18 and TRBJ2-1; D is unclear. Sequencing input: blood. The sequence came from a female donor with papillary thyroid cancer or a benign thyroid nodule (not recorded which). Some clones in this sample may be carry-over from other donors' samples. The CDR3 DNA is TGTGCCTCACCGGCGCGGAACAATGAGCAGTTCTTC. Protein sequence: CASPARNNEQFF.